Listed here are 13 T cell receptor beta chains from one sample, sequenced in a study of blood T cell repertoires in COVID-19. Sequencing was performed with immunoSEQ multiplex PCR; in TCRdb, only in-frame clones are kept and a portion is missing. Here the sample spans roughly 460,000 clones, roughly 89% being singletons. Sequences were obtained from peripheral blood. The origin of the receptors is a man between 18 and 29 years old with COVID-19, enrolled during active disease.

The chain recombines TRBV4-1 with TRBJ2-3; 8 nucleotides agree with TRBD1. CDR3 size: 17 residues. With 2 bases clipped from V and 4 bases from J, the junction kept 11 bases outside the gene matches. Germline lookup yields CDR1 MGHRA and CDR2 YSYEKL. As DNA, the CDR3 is TGCGCCAGCAGCCAACACTGGACAGGGCTTGAAGCAGATACGCAGTATTTT. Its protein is CASSQHWTGLEADTQYF.

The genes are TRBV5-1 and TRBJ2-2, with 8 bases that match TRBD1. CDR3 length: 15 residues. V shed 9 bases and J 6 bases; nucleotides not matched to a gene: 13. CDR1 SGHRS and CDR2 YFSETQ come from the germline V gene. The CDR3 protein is CATQNTTGAAGELFF. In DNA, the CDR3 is TGCGCCACACAGAACACGACAGGGGCGGCCGGGGAGCTGTTTTTT.

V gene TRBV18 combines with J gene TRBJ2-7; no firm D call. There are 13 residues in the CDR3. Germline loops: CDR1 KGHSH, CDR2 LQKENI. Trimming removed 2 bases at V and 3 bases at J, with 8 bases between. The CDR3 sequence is CASSPSDYYEQYF. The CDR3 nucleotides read TGTGCCAGCTCACCATCAGATTACTACGAGCAGTACTTC.

This CDR3 reads CASSLGDSRRVEKLFF. As DNA, the CDR3 is TGTGCCAGCAGCTTAGGGGACTCTAGGAGGGTTGAAAAACTGTTTTTT. The V and J genes are TRBV7-9 and TRBJ1-4, with a possible D match to TRBD1 (5 bases). V gave up 1 base and J gave up 7 bases, with 16 bases separating them. Germline V gene sequence: CDR1 SEHNR, CDR2 FQNEAQ (reference sequence). This CDR3 has 16 residues.

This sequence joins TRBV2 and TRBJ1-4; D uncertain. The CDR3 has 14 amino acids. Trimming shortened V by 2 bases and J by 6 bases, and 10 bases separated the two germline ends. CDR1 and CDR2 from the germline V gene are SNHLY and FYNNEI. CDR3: CASSEQANYEKLFF. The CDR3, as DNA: TGTGCCAGCAGTGAACAGGCCAACTATGAAAAACTGTTTTTT.

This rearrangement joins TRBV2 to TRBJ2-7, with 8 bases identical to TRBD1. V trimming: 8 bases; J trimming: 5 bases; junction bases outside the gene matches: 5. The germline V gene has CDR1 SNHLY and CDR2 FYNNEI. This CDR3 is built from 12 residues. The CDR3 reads CASRNRGDEQYF. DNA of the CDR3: TGTGCCAGCCGGAACAGGGGGGACGAGCAGTACTTC. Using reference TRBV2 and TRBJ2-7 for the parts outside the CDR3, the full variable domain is EPEVTQTPSHQVTQMGQEVILRCVPISNHLYFYWYRQILGQKVEFLVSFYNNEISEKSEIFDDQFSVERPDGSNFTLKIRSTKLEDSAMYFCASRNRGDEQYFGPGTRLTVT.

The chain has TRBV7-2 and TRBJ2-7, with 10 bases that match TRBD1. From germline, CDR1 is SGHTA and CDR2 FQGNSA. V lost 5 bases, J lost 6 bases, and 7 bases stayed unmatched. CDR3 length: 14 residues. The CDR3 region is CASSPGTGVGEQYF. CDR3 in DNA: TGTGCCAGCAGCCCCGGGACAGGGGTGGGCGAGCAGTACTTC.

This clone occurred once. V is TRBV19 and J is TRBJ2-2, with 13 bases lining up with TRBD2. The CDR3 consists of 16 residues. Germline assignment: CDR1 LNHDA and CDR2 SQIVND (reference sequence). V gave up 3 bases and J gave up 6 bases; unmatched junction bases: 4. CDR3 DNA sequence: TGTGCCAGTAGTATTATCGGGACTAGCGGGGCCGGGGAGCTGTTTTTT. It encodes CASSIIGTSGAGELFF.

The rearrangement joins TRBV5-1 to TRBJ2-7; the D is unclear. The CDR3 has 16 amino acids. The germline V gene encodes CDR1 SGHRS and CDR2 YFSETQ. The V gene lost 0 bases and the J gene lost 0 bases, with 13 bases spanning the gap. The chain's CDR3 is CASSLGGGKSSYEQYF. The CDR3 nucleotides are TGCGCCAGCAGCTTGGGTGGCGGAAAGAGCTCCTACGAGCAGTACTTC.

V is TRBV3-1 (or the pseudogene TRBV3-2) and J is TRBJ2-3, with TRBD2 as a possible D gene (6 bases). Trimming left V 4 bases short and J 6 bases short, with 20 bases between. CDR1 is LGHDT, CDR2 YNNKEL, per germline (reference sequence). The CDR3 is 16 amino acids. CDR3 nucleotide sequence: TGTGCCAGCAGCCCGGGAGTAGCGCTGGATGGGGATACGCAGTATTTT. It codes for CASSPGVALDGDTQYF.

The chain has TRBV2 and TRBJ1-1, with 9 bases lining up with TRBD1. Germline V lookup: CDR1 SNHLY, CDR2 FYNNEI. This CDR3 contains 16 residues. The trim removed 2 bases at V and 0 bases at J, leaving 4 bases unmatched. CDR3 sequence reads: CASSETGGAMNTEAFF. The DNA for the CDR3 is TGTGCCAGCAGTGAAACAGGGGGCGCCATGAACACTGAAGCTTTCTTT.

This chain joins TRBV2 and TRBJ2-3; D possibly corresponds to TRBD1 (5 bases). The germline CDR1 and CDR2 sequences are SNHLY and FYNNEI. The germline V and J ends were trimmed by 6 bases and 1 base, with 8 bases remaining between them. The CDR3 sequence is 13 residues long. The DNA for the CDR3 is TGTGCCAGCAGGCTGGGGCGCACAGATACGCAGTATTTT. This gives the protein CASRLGRTDTQYF.

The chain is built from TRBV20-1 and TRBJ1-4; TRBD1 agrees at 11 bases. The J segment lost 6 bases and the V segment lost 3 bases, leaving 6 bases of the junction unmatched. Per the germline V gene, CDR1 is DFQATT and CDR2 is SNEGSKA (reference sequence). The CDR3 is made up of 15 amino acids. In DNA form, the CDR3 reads TGCAGTGCTAGTCGGCCGGGACAGGGGGATGAAAAACTGTTTTTT. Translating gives CSASRPGQGDEKLFF.